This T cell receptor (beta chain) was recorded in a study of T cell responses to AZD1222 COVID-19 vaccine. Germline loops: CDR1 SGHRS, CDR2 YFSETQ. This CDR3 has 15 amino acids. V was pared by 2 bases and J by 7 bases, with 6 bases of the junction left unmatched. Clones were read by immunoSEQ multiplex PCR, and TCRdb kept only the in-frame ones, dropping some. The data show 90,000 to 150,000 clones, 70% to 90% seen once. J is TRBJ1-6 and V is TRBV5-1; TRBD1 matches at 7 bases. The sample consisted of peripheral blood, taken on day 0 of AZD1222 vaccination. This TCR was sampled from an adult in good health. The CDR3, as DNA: TGCGCCAGCAGCTTAGGGGACAGTTCCAATTCACCCCTCCACTTT. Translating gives CASSLGDSSNSPLHF.